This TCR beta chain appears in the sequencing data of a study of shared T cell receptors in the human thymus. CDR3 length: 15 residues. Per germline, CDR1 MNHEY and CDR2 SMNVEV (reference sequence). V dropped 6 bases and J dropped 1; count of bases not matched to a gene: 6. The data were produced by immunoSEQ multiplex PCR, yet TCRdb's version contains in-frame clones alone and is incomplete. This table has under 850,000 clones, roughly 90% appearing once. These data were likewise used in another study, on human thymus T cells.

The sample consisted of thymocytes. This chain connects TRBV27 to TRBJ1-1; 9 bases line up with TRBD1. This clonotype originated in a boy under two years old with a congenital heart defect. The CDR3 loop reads CASRATGGPNTEAFF. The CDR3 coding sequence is TGTGCCAGCAGGGCTACAGGGGGCCCGAACACTGAAGCTTTCTTT.